These 15 T cell receptor beta chains originate from one sample sequenced in a study of OX40 agonist ivuxolimab in advanced cancers. Library creation used the immunoSEQ multiplex PCR assay. The immuneACCESS repertoire file appears here via TCRdb, limited to in-frame rearrangements. These files lack a portion of the clones; in checked studies, under half of the deficit traces to unresolved V genes, and the cause of the others is not known. For this sample the table gives 100,000 to 150,000 clones, of which about 90% were detected only once. The top ten constitute under 0.9% of the sample. The starting material was CD4+ or CD8+ T cells sorted from blood, obtained in a trial of the OX40 agonist ivuxolimab. Every receptor here comes from an adult with an advanced solid tumor such as melanoma, head and neck, liver or kidney cancer.

This clone was counted a few times. The J gene is TRBJ2-1, the V gene TRBV5-4; D tentatively reads TRBD1 or TRBD2 (5 bases each). The length of the CDR3 is 15 residues. Germline V gene lookup returns CDR1 SGHNT and CDR2 YYREEE (reference sequence). V gave up 0 bases and J gave up 10 bases, with 17 bases separating them. As DNA, the CDR3 is TGTGCCAGCAGCTTGGCCGGGACCGCCGGGCGGGAGCAGTTCTTC. This sequence encodes CASSLAGTAGREQFF.

Points on this clone: Its ends do not fully match the called genes, so a read error is possible. Other DNA sequences within the sample encode an identical CDR3. V is TRBV29-1 and J is TRBJ1-5; 7 positions match TRBD1. This CDR3 spans 13 amino acids. CDR1 and CDR2 from the germline V gene are SQVTM and ANQGSEA. CDR3 residues: CSVEVGQNQPQHF. For the CDR3, the DNA is TGCAGCGTCGAAGTGGGACAGAATCAGCCCCAGCATTTT. Based on the CDR3 plus reference TRBV29-1 and TRBJ1-5, the full variable domain is SAVISQKPSRDICQRGTSLTIQCQVDSQVTMMFWYRQQPGQSLTLIATANQGSEATYESGFVIDKFPISRPNLTFSTLTVSNMSPEDSSIYLCSVEVGQNQPQHFGDGTRLSIL.

This sequence joins TRBV27 and TRBJ2-5, with 9 bases identical to TRBD2. J lost 7 bases, V lost 2 bases, and 8 bases had no gene match. CDR1 and CDR2 (germline): MNHEY, SMNVEV (reference sequence). The CDR3 totals 15 residues. The CDR3 DNA reads TGTGCCAGCAGTTTAGGGCGGGAGGGGGAAGGGACCCAGTACTTC. Amino acid sequence: CASSLGREGEGTQYF.

CDR3 sequence: CASSLVPRSGSGSNQPQHF. For the CDR3, the DNA is TGTGCCAGCAGCTTAGTCCCCCGATCTGGGAGTGGCAGCAATCAGCCCCAGCATTTT. The rearrangement uses TRBV7-2 and TRBJ1-5; no reliable D call. Deletions cut 1 base from V and 1 base from J, with 20 bases between. Looked up from germline, CDR1 is SGHTA and CDR2 is FQGNSA. The CDR3 contains 19 residues.

This clone was picked up one time. The J gene is TRBJ2-2, the V gene TRBV6-1; D possibly corresponds to TRBD1 (6 bases). The germline V gene encodes CDR1 MNHNS and CDR2 SASEGT. With 4 bases removed from V and 8 bases from J, the gap between germline ends came to 11 bases. This CDR3 is built from 13 residues. CDR3 DNA sequence: TGTGCCAGCAGTGGGGGGACATTGGGGGAGCTGTTTTTT. Its translation: CASSGGTLGELFF.

The chain carries TRBV5-6 and TRBJ1-1; possible D gene TRBD1, 5 bases. The CDR3 covers 14 residues. Trimming removed 4 bases from V and 8 bases from J, with 18 bases in between. Germline assignment: CDR1 SGHDT and CDR2 YYEEEE. The CDR3: CASSHDRGRKEAFF. CDR3 in DNA: TGTGCCAGCAGCCACGACCGGGGGAGGAAAGAAGCTTTCTTT. Looking up the rest from reference TRBV5-6 and TRBJ1-1 gives the full variable domain: DAGVTQSPTHLIKTRGQQVTLRCSPKSGHDTVSWYQQALGQGPQFIFQYYEEEERQRGNFPDRFSGHQFPNYSSELNVNALLLGDSALYLCASSHDRGRKEAFFGQGTRLTVV.

This chain links TRBV5-1 with TRBJ1-1; possibly TRBD1 for D (5 bases). The germline V gene encodes CDR1 SGHRS and CDR2 YFSETQ. The CDR3 totals 15 residues. V was pared by 6 bases and J by 0 bases, with 15 bases between. CDR3 protein: CASTLTAMMNTEAFF. CDR3 nucleotide sequence: TGCGCCAGCACACTGACAGCGATGATGAACACTGAAGCTTTCTTT.

V usage is TRBV10-1 and J usage is TRBJ2-1; 9 nucleotides match TRBD2. CDR3 length: 17 residues. V gave up 2 bases and J gave up 8 bases; unmatched junction bases: 13. The germline gives CDR1 WNHNN, CDR2 SYGVQD (reference sequence). CDR3 protein: CASSERWASGKSHEQFF. In nucleotides, the CDR3 is TGCGCCAGCAGTGAGAGGTGGGCTAGCGGGAAATCCCATGAGCAGTTCTTC.

The V and J genes are TRBV27 and TRBJ1-1; no clear D. CDR1 and CDR2 (germline): MNHEY, SMNVEV (reference sequence). The CDR3 has 13 residues. V lost 3 bases, J lost 1 base, and 6 bases lay in between. CDR3 bases: TGTGCCAGCAGTTTTCGGCAGAACACTGAAGCTTTCTTT. It is translated as CASSFRQNTEAFF.

CDR3 in amino acids: CAGGMNTEAFF. The CDR3, as DNA: TGTGCTGGGGGAATGAACACTGAAGCTTTCTTT. The chain carries TRBV30 and TRBJ1-1, with D tentatively TRBD1 (5 bases). From germline, CDR1 is GTSNPN and CDR2 SVGIG (reference sequence). CDR3 length: 11 amino acids. Filled out from reference TRBV30 and TRBJ1-1, the complete variable domain reads SQTIHQWPATLVQPVGSPLSLECTVEGTSNPNLYWYRQAAGRGLQLLFYSVGIGQISSEVPQNLSASRPQDRQFILSSKKLLLSDSGFYLCAGGMNTEAFFGQGTRLTVV.

This clone was detected only once. The rearrangement joins TRBV19 to TRBJ2-5, with 9 nucleotides matching TRBD1. With V trimmed by 6 bases and J by 2 bases, 7 bases remained unmatched. Germline V CDR1 and CDR2: LNHDA, SQIVND (reference sequence). CDR3 length: 15 amino acids. The CDR3 DNA sequence: TGTGCCAGTAGCGGGACAGGGACGTTACAAGAGACCCAGTACTTC. Protein product: CASSGTGTLQETQYF.

The chain links TRBV9 to TRBJ2-3; no clear D gene. The V gene lost 4 bases and the J gene lost 4 bases, with 19 bases spanning the gap. The CDR3 loop spans 16 amino acids. Germline V gene lookup returns CDR1 SGDLS and CDR2 YYNGEE. In nucleotides, the CDR3 is TGTGCCAGCAGCTTCGCAATCACCCCTAGGGCAGATACGCAGTATTTT. Its translation: CASSFAITPRADTQYF. The variable domain in full, completed from reference TRBV9 and TRBJ2-3, reads DSGVTQTPKHLITATGQRVTLRCSPRSGDLSVYWYQQSLDQGLQFLIQYYNGEERAKGNILERFSAQQFPDLHSELNLSSLELGDSALYFCASSFAITPRADTQYFGPGTRLTVL.

The chain carries TRBV21-1 and TRBJ2-7; no check of the table's D call, TRBD1, against the DNA was made. TRBV21-1 is designated a pseudogene. The length of the CDR3 is 16 residues. CDR3 protein: CASSKGGQEESGEQYF. The CDR3 DNA reads as TGTGCCAGCAGCAAAGGGGGACAGGAGGAATCGGGGGAGCAGTACTTC.

The chain couples TRBV10-2 to TRBJ1-2; D gene unclear. This CDR3 has 12 residues. The V and J ends lost 6 bases and 5 bases respectively, with 10 bases between them. CDR1 is WSHSY, CDR2 SAAADI, per germline. In DNA, the CDR3 is TGCGCCAGCAGCGTCGACTTTTATGGCTACACCTTC. This translates into CASSVDFYGYTF.

Concerning this clone: This is likely a read error, given that the CDR3 carries no conserved phenylalanine or tryptophan at its end. The chain employs TRBV19 and TRBJ2-7, with D tentatively TRBD1 (7 bases). The CDR3 covers 14 residues. CDR1 and CDR2 from the germline V gene are LNHDA and SQIVND (reference sequence). The V and J ends lost 3 bases and 4 bases respectively, with 13 bases between them. In DNA, the CDR3 is TGTGCCAGTAGTATGGGCAGGGGGGAATACGAGCAGTACCTC. It translates to CASSMGRGEYEQYL.